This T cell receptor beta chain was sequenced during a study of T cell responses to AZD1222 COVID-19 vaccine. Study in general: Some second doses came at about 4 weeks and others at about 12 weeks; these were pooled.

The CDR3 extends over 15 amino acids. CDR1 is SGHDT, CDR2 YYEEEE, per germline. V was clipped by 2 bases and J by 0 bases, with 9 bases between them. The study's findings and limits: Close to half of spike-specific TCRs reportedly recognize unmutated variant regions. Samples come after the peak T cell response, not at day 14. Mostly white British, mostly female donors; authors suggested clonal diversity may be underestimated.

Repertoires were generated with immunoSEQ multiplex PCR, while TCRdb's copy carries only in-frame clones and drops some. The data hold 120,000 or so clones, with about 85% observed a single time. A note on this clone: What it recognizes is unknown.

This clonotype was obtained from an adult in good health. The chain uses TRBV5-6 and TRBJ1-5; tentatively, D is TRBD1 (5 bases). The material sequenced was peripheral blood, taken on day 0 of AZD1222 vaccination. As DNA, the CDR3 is TGTGCCAGCAGCTTTGGGGGACCTAGCAATCAGCCCCAGCATTTT. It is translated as CASSFGGPSNQPQHF. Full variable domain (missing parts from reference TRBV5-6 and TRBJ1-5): DAGVTQSPTHLIKTRGQQVTLRCSPKSGHDTVSWYQQALGQGPQFIFQYYEEEERQRGNFPDRFSGHQFPNYSSELNVNALLLGDSALYLCASSFGGPSNQPQHFGDGTRLSIL.